The table lists the clone carrying this T cell receptor (beta chain) with many counts. Its target is not known. The entry originates in a study of shared clonotypes between healthy human individuals. General observations from the study: It was anticipated that sequencing depth would influence how many clonotypes donors shared.

Each unsorted PBMC replicate got 300 ng genomic DNA, 25,000 to 30,000 genomes. Unsorted PBMC DNA was sequenced on ten immunoSEQ deep assay plates. As handled by the study authors: Without quality scores, immunoSEQ junctional reads could not be filtered like full-length reads. The assay was immunoSEQ multiplex PCR, and TCRdb's table has in-frame clones only and misses some. That table furnishes V, J and clone size, whereas the DNA furnished D and trimming. There are fewer than 600,000 clones in the sample; roughly 83% occur only once, and over 10% lies in the top ten. Germline CDR1 and CDR2: MNHNY and SVGAGI (reference sequence). V lost 4 bases to trimming and J lost 6 bases, with 9 bases between them. The CDR3 is 12 residues long.

The J gene is TRBJ1-2, the V gene TRBV6-6; D remains ambiguous. The specimen was PBMCs. The sequence came from a middle-aged woman in good health. Some clones in this sample may be carry-over from other donors' samples. CDR3 nucleotide sequence: TGTGCCAGCAGTTCCGCCTCAGATGGCTACACCTTC. Its protein is CASSSASDGYTF.